Each of the 10 T cell receptor beta chains below was sequenced from the same sample in a study of T cell responses to AZD1222 COVID-19 vaccine. Data came from immunoSEQ multiplex PCR; TCRdb stores just in-frame clones and leaves some out. There are 150,000 to 200,000 clones in the sample; more than 70% occur only once, and more than 5% lies in the top ten. Sequencing used peripheral blood, obtained on day 0 of AZD1222 vaccination. Receptors were obtained from an adult in good health.

This sequence joins TRBV5-1 and TRBJ2-1, with 15 bases identical to TRBD2. The J segment lost 7 bases and the V segment lost 5 bases, leaving 4 bases of the junction unmatched. The germline V gene encodes CDR1 SGHRS and CDR2 YFSETQ. The CDR3 runs 15 residues. The CDR3 bases are TGCGCCAGCAGTTTCGGGACTAGCGGGAGGAATGAGCAGTTCTTC. It yields the protein CASSFGTSGRNEQFF. Supplemented by reference TRBV5-1 and TRBJ2-1, the full variable domain reads KAGVTQTPRYLIKTRGQQVTLSCSPISGHRSVSWYQQTPGQGLQFLFEYFSETQRNKGNFPGRFSGRQFSNSRSEMNVSTLELGDSALYLCASSFGTSGRNEQFFGPGTRLTVL.

The gene calls are TRBV7-9 and TRBJ1-2; D unresolved. The CDR3 is 12 amino acids. Germline-derived CDR1 and CDR2 are SEHNR and FQNEAQ (reference sequence). The V end lost 4 bases, the J end lost 4 bases, and 7 bases lay between the germline ends. The CDR3 sequence: CASSSETYGYTF. In DNA form, the CDR3 reads TGTGCCAGCAGCTCCGAGACCTATGGCTACACCTTC.

To note about this clone: One junction end disagrees with the germline gene, perhaps due to a read error. The chain recombines TRBV7-7 with TRBJ1-1, with D perhaps TRBD1 (5 bases). From germline, CDR1 is SSHAT and CDR2 FNYEAQ (reference sequence). The CDR3 spans 13 residues. The CDR3, as DNA: TGTGCTAGCAGCACCGACAGATACACTGAAGCTTTCTTT. Protein: CASSTDRYTEAFF.

The chain links TRBV28 to TRBJ2-2; D remains unclear. This CDR3 comprises 12 residues. V was cut by 3 bases and J by 2 bases, with 1 base left in between. CDR1 and CDR2 from the germline V gene are MDHEN and SYDVKM. The CDR3 sequence: CASSFNTGELFF. The CDR3 DNA follows: TGTGCCAGCAGTTTCAACACCGGGGAGCTGTTTTTT.

The chain couples TRBV5-1 to TRBJ1-1; the D is unclear. Trimming cost V 3 bases and J 2 bases, with 14 bases left between them. The CDR3 has 15 residues. Germline V gene sequence: CDR1 SGHRS, CDR2 YFSETQ. CDR3 residues: CASSSIDTPNTEAFF. CDR3 in DNA: TGCGCCAGCAGCTCAATCGACACGCCTAACACTGAAGCTTTCTTT.

This clone was recorded only once. CDR3 bases: TGTGCCAGCAGTTTTATATTGTTCAGGGGCGCAGGCACAGATACGCAGTATTTT. Its translation is CASSFILFRGAGTDTQYF. The chain combines TRBV28 with TRBJ2-3; D may be TRBD1 (6 bases). Per the germline V gene, CDR1 is MDHEN and CDR2 is SYDVKM. The CDR3 has 18 residues. V lost 3 bases and J lost 1, with 20 bases in between.

The V and J genes are TRBV14 and TRBJ1-1; D call uncertain. Germline CDR1 is SGHDN and CDR2 is FVKESK. V was trimmed by 1 base and J by 10 bases, leaving 16 bases between them. The CDR3 consists of 14 residues. The CDR3 bases are TGTGCCAGCAGCCAAGGTTCCCTCAGAGTGGTAGCTTTCTTT. This gives the protein CASSQGSLRVVAFF.

The V gene is TRBV6-5, the J gene TRBJ1-6; no reliable D call. Germline V gene sequence: CDR1 MNHEY, CDR2 SVGAGI. CDR3 length: 14 residues. V was pared by 7 bases and J by 9 bases, with 16 bases between. CDR3 bases: TGTGCCAGCATCGCGGGAACTCGGGGTTCACCCCTCCACTTT. Protein: CASIAGTRGSPLHF.

The chain is built from TRBV6-5 and TRBJ1-2, with 9 nucleotides matching TRBD1. In germline, CDR1 is MNHEY, CDR2 SVGAGI. The CDR3 runs to 14 residues. Losses at the gene ends were 4 bases for V and 8 bases for J; bases not matched to a gene: 8. The CDR3 here is CASSSPGTGKGYTF. The CDR3 DNA reads TGTGCCAGCAGTTCCCCCGGGACAGGGAAAGGCTACACCTTC.

This clone appeared once. The chain employs TRBV6-2 or TRBV6-3 and TRBJ2-7; a possible D gene is TRBD2 (5 bases). The CDR3 totals 15 residues. Germline V CDR1 and CDR2: MNHEY, SVGEGT. V was pared by 2 bases and J by 7 bases, with 18 bases between. In DNA, the CDR3 is TGTGCCAGCAGTTACGGGCAGCCGGCTACGGGAGAGCAGTACTTC. Translation: CASSYGQPATGEQYF.